This T cell receptor beta chain was profiled in a study of response to subunit inactivated influenza vaccine. This clonotype showed up just a few times. As yet, its antigen is unknown. Findings of the study overall: Authors suggested each seasonal influenza vaccination recruits few new T cells.

TCRdb reanalysed the RT-PCR reads using MiXCR and keeps one entry per CDR3 protein. The sample holds approximately 680,000 distinct CDR3 sequences, about a sixth seen once. The origin of this receptor is a man aged 50 to 60 who received an inactivated influenza vaccine. The sample was PBMCs from blood, taken less than 13 days after vaccination.

Here the CDR3 reads CASSPVPAETYGYTF. The CDR3 bases are TGCGCCAGCAGCCCCGTCCCGGCAGAGACGTATGGCTACACCTTC. The J gene is TRBJ1-2, the V gene TRBV4-1; D gene uncertain. CDR3 length: 15 residues. The V end was cut by 4 bases, the J end by 5 bases, with 17 bases between. Looked up from germline, CDR1 is MGHRA and CDR2 is YSYEKL.